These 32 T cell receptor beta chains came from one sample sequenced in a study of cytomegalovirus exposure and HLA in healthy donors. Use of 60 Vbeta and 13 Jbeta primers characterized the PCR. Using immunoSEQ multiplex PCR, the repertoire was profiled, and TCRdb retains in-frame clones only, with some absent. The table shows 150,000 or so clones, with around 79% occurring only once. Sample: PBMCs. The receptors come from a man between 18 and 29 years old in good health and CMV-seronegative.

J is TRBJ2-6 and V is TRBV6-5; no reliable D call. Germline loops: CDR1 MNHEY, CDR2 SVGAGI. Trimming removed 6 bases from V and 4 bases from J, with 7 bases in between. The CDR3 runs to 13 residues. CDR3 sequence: CASSEVGANVLTF. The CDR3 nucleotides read TGTGCCAGCAGCGAGGTAGGGGCCAACGTCCTGACTTTC.

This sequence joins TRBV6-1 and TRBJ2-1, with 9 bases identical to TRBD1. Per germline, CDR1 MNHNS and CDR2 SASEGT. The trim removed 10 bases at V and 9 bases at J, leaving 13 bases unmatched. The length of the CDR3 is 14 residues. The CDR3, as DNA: TGTGCCACCACCCCGGGACAGGGTTCCAGTGAGCAGTTCTTC. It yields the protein CATTPGQGSSEQFF.

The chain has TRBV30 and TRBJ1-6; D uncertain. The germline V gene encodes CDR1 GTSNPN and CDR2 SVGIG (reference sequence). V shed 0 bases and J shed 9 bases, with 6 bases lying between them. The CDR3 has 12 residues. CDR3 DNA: TGTGCCTGGAGTGTACTCGGTTCACCCCTCCACTTT. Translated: CAWSVLGSPLHF.

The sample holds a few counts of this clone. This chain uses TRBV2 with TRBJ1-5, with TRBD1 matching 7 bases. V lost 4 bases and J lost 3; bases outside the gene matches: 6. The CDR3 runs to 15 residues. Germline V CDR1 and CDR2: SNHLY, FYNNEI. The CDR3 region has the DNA TGTGCCAGCAGTGCTAGGACAGGCATCAATCAGCCCCAGCATTTT. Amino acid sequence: CASSARTGINQPQHF.

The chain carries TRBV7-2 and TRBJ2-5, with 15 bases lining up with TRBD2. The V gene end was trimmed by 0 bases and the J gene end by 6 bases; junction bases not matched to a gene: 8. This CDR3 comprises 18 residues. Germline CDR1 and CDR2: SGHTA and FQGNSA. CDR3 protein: CASSLAPGLAGGLKTQYF. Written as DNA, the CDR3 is TGTGCCAGCAGCTTAGCTCCGGGACTAGCGGGGGGCCTGAAGACCCAGTACTTC.

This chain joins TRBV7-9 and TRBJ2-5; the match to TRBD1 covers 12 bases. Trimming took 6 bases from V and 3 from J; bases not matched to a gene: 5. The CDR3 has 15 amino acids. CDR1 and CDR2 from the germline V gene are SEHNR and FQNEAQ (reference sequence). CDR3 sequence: CASRTGTGGEETQYF. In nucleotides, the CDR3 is TGTGCCAGCAGGACCGGGACAGGGGGCGAAGAGACCCAGTACTTC.

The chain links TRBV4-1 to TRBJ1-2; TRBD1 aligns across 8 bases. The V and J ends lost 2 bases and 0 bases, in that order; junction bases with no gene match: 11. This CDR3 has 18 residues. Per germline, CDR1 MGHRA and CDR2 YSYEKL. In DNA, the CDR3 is TGCGCCAGCAGCCAATTGCTCGGACAGGGAGCATCTAACTATGGCTACACCTTC. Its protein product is CASSQLLGQGASNYGYTF.

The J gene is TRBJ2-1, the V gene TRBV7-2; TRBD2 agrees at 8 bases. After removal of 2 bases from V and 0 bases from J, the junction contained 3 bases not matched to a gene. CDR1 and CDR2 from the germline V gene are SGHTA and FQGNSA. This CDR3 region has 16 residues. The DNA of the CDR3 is TGTGCCAGCAGCTTAATAGCGGGGAGCTCCTACAATGAGCAGTTCTTC. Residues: CASSLIAGSSYNEQFF.

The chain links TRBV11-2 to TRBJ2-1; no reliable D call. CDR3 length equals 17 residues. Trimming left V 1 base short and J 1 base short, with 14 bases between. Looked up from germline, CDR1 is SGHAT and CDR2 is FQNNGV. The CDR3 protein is CASSLGGDWLSYNEQFF. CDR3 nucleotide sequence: TGTGCCAGCAGCTTAGGTGGCGACTGGTTATCCTACAATGAGCAGTTCTTC. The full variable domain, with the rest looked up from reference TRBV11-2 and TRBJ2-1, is EAGVAQSPRYKIIEKRQSVAFWCNPISGHATLYWYQQILGQGPKLLIQFQNNGVVDDSQLPKDRFSAERLKGVDSTLKIQPAKLEDSAVYLCASSLGGDWLSYNEQFFGPGTRLTVL.

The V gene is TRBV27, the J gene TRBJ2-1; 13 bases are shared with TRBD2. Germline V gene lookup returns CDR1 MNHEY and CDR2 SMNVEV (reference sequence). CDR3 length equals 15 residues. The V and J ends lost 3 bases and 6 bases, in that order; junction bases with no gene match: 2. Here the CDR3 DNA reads TGTGCCAGCAGTTTCACTAGCGGGGGGGCCAATGAGCAGTTCTTC. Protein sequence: CASSFTSGGANEQFF.

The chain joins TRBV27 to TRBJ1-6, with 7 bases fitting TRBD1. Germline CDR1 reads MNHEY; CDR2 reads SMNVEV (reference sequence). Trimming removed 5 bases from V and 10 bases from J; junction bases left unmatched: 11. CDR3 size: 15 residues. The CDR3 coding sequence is TGTGCCAGCAGTCAAGACAGGGCAGGCCAGTCACCCCTCCACTTT. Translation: CASSQDRAGQSPLHF.

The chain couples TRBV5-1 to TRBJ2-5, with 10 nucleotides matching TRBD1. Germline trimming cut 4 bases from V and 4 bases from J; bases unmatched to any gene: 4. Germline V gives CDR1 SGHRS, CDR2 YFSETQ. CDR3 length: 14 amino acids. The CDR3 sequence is CASSVTGGAETQYF. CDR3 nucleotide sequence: TGCGCCAGCAGCGTGACAGGGGGCGCAGAGACCCAGTACTTC.

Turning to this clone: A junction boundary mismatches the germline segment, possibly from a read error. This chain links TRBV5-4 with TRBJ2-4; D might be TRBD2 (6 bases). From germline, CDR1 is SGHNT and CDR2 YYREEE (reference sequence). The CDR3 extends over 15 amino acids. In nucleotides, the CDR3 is TGTGCCAGCAGCTTGGCCGAGGAGGGGAGGAACAGTCAGTACTTC. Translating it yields CASSLAEEGRNSQYF.

The CDR3 DNA sequence: TGTGCCAGCCGGCCCGCGGGTTCTGATGGCTACACCTTC. It translates to CASRPAGSDGYTF. The rearrangement links TRBV7-3 to TRBJ1-2, with unresolved D. Trimming took 8 bases from V and 6 from J, leaving 16 bases between them. Per the germline V gene, CDR1 is SGHTA and CDR2 is FQGTGA. The CDR3 runs 13 residues.

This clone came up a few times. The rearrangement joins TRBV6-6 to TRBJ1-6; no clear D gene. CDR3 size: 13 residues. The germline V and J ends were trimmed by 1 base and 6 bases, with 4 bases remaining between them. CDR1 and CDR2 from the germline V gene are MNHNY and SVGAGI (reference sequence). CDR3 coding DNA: TGTGCCAGCAGTTACTACGGTAATTCACCCCTCCACTTT. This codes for CASSYYGNSPLHF.

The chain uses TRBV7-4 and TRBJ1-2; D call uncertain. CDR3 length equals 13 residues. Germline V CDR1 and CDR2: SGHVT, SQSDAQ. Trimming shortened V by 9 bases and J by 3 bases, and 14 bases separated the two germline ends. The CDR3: CARPWRIDYGYTF. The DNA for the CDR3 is TGTGCCAGACCATGGAGGATCGACTATGGCTACACCTTC.

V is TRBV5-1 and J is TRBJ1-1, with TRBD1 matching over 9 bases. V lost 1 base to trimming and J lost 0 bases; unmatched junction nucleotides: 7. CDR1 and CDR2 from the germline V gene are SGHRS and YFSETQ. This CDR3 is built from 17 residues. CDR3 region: CASSLREGTGMNTEAFF. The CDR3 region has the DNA TGCGCCAGCAGCTTGAGAGAGGGGACAGGGATGAACACTGAAGCTTTCTTT.

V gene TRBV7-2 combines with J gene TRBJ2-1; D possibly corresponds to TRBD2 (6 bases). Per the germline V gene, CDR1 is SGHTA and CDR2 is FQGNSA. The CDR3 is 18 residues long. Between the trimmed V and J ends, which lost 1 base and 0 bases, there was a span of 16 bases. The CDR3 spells CASSLVPAGFVSYNEQFF. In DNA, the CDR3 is TGTGCCAGCAGCTTAGTCCCAGCGGGTTTCGTCTCCTACAATGAGCAGTTCTTC. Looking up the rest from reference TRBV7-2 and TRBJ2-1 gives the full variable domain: GAGVSQSPSNKVTEKGKDVELRCDPISGHTALYWYRQSLGQGLEFLIYFQGNSAPDKSGLPSDRFSAERTGGSVSTLTIQRTQQEDSAVYLCASSLVPAGFVSYNEQFFGPGTRLTVL.

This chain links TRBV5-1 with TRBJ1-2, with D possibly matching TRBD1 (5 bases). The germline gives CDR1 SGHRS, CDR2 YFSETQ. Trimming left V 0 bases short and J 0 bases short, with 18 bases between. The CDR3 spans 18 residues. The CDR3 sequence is CASSLGPKYRHSNYGYTF. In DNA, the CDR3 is TGCGCCAGCAGCTTGGGCCCAAAATACAGGCATTCTAACTATGGCTACACCTTC.

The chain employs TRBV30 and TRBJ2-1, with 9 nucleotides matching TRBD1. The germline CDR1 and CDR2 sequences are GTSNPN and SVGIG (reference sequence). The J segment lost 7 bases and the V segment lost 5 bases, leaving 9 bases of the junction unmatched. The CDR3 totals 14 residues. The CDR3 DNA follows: TGTGCCTGGCCCCGGGGGACAGGGAGTAATGAGCAGTTCTTC. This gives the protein CAWPRGTGSNEQFF.

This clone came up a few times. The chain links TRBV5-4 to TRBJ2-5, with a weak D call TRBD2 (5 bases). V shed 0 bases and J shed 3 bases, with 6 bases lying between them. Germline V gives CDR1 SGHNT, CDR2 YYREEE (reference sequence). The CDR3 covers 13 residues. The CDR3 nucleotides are TGTGCCAGCAGCTTGGAAGCGGAAGAGACCCAGTACTTC. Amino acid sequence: CASSLEAEETQYF.

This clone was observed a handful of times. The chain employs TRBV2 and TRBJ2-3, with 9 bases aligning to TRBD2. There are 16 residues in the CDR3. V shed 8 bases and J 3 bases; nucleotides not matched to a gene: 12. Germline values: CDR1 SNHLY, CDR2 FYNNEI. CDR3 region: CASPSMRGGETDTQYF. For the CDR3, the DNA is TGTGCCAGCCCCTCCATGCGGGGGGGGGAAACAGATACGCAGTATTTT.

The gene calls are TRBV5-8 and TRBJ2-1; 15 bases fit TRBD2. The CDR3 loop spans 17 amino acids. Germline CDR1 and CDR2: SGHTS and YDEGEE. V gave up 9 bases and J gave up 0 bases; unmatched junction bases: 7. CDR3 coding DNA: TGTGCCACGTCGGGACTAGCGGGGGGACCCTCCTACAATGAGCAGTTCTTC. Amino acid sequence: CATSGLAGGPSYNEQFF. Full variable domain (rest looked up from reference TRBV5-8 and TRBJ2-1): EAGVTQSPTHLIKTRGQQATLRCSPISGHTSVYWYQQALGLGLQFLLWYDEGEERNRGNFPPRFSGRQFPNYSSELNVNALELEDSALYLCATSGLAGGPSYNEQFFGPGTRLTVL.

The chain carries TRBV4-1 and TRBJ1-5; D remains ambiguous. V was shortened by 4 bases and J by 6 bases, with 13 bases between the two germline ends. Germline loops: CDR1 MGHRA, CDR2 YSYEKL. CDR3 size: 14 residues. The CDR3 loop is CASSRTTGSQPQHF. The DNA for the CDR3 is TGCGCCAGCAGCCGCACCACGGGGTCTCAGCCCCAGCATTTT.

The CDR3 spells CASSLTQGEGTNEKLFF. For the CDR3, the DNA is TGTGCCAGCAGCTTAACACAGGGGGAAGGGACTAATGAAAAACTGTTTTTT. This chain links TRBV7-6 with TRBJ1-4, with 8 positions matching TRBD1. Germline V gene data show CDR1 as SGHVS and CDR2 as FNYEAQ. This CDR3 contains 17 residues. V lost 2 bases, J lost 2 bases, and 7 bases stayed unmatched.

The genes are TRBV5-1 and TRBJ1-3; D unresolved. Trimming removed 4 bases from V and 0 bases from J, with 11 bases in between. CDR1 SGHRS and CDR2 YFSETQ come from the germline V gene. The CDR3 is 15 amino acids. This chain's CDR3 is CASSQTTSSGNTIYF. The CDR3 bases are TGCGCCAGCAGCCAAACGACAAGCTCTGGAAACACCATATATTTT.

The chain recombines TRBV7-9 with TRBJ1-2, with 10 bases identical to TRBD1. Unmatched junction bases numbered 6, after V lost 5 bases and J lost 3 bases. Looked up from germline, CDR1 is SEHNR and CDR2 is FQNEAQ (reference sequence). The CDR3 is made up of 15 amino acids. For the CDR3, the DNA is TGTGCCAGCAGCGTAGACAGGGGGCAGGACTATGGCTACACCTTC. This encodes CASSVDRGQDYGYTF.

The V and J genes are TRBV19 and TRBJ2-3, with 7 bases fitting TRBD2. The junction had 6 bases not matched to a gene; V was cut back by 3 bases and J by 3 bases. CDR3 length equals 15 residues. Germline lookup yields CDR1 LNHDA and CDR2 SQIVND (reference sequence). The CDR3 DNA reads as TGTGCCAGTAGTATTAAAGCGGGGTCAACAGATACGCAGTATTTT. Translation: CASSIKAGSTDTQYF.

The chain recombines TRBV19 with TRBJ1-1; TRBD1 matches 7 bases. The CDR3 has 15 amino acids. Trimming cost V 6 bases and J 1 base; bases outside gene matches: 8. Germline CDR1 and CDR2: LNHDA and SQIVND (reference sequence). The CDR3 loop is CASRPGGTANTEAFF. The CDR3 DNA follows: TGTGCCAGTAGACCAGGAGGGACAGCGAACACTGAAGCTTTCTTT.

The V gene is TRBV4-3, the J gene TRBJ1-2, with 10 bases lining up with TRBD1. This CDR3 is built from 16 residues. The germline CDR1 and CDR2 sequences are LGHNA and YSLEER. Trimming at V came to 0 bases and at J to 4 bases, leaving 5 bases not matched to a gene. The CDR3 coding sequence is TGCGCCAGCAGCCAAGAAGGGACAGGGGTTACCTATGGCTACACCTTC. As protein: CASSQEGTGVTYGYTF.

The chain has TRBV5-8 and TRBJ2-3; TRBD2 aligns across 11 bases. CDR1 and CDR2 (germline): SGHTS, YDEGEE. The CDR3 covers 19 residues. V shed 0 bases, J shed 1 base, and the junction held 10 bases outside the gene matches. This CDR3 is CASSLAVTSGDHRTDTQYF. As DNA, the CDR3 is TGTGCCAGCAGCTTGGCTGTGACTAGCGGGGATCACCGCACAGATACGCAGTATTTT.

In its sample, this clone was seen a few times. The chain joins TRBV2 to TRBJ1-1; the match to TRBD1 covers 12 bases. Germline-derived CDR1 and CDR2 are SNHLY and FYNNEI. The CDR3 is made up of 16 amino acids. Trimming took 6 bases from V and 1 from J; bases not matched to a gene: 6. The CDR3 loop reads CASRRDRGPGNTEAFF. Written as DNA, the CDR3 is TGTGCCAGCAGACGGGACAGGGGGCCAGGGAACACTGAAGCTTTCTTT.